One T cell receptor (beta chain) is described in this entry. The target antigen is unknown. Next came a second PCR, run for roughly 6 to 11 cycles, which used a sample-barcoded 5' primer along with a J-beta primer mix. TCRdb itself ran the 5' RACE reads through MiXCR, one entry per CDR3 protein. The sample contains about a million distinct CDR3 sequences, just over 50% of which appear only once. Unmatched junction bases numbered 10, after V lost 5 bases and J lost 6 bases. The CDR3 runs to 15 residues. The data were taken from a study of blood T cells in healthy people across ages. General observations from the study: When one million T cells were used, diversity estimates were thought to be underestimates. Unknown donor CMV status possibly confounded expanded clonotype changes.

They isolated at least 6 million PBMCs from each sample. Total RNA, at least 5 micrograms per sample, was extracted from PBMCs. This receptor was identified in a woman in her fifties or sixties in good health. The rearrangement uses TRBV12-3 or TRBV12-4 and TRBJ2-7, with 10 bases lining up with TRBD1. Input material: blood. CDR3 nucleotides: TGTGCCAGCAGTCCTACCGGGACAGGGGTTACCGAGCAGTACTTC. Protein sequence: CASSPTGTGVTEQYF.